This entry describes one T cell receptor (beta chain). This clonotype was seen more than once but under ten times. The target of this receptor is not known. The sample holds no much larger clone one base away, and base qualities are not on file. For repertoire sequencing, the TCR beta CDR3 regions were amplified from RNA transcripts. A first-round RT-PCR used HTBI primers with the Qiagen OneStep RT-PCR kit, followed by a second-round multiplex PCR, size selection and purification. Libraries were sequenced paired-end with 100 bp reads on an Illumina HiSeq2000. The study's own analysis went as follows. SOAPnuke was used to process the reads, throwing out any read that had adapters, had uncalled bases, had a mean Phred below 15, or lacked an exact constant-primer or identifier match. COPE v1.2.5 was used to merge the high-quality paired reads. Each unique nucleotide sequence was defined as a clonotype, and clonotypes were aligned to IMGT TRB V, D and J references with MiTCR v1.1. The analysis was limited to V-J combinations with a frequency above 0.0001, which together covered 99% to 99.2% of the repertoires. A TCR clonal expansion and chaos score per V-J combination was defined as the ratio of F50 clonal expansion to chaos observed in the TCRdist matrix. Features were reduced by Welch's t-statistics and random forest to 10 to 15 V-J combinations, which fed a naive Bayes classifier. Thyroid-blood repertoire similarity was quantified with the Morisita-Horn index. TCRdb reanalyzed the raw reads on its own, using fastp at Q25 for trimming and MiXCR for clone calling, and kept in-frame beta chains. Each CDR3 protein appears once, grouped with its most common genes and DNA. TCRdb, not the authors, supplied the V and J calls. In all, the sample holds over a million distinct CDR3 sequences, and about 35% of those were seen once. 11% of the sample goes to the ten largest clones.

The record originates from a study of Graves' ophthalmopathy and Graves' hyperthyroidism (dated by TCRdb to 2017 to 2018). A note on the overall study: Stable hyperthyroidism was defined as no progression to ophthalmopathy within 18 months of follow-up. TCR beta repertoire signatures were used to distinguish Graves' ophthalmopathy from Graves' hyperthyroidism and to predict progression to ophthalmopathy. In total, over 130 blood samples were TCR-sequenced: 43 ophthalmopathy, roughly 77 hyperthyroidism and about 17 hyperthyroidism-to-ophthalmopathy patients. A discovery set of 100 patients (roughly 41 ophthalmopathy, some 58 stable hyperthyroidism) was enrolled to explore V-J signatures distinguishing ophthalmopathy from hyperthyroidism. The independent validation cohort included about 19 hyperthyroidism patients plus 17 patients who later progressed from hyperthyroidism to ophthalmopathy. T-cell repertoires of thyroid tissue and blood were compared in 5 or 6 hyperthyroidism patients. Following sampling, methimazole starting at 30 mg daily was administered to hyperthyroidism patients, and high-dose intravenous methylprednisolone was administered to ophthalmopathy patients.

The CDR3 starts with the cysteine, ends with the phenylalanine, and has 14 residues. Only the CDR3 DNA is retained, 42 bases long and in frame from the first base. Germline trimming: 4 bases from V, 6 bases from J; junction bases outside gene matches: 7. Via the germline V gene, CDR1 is SGHRS and CDR2 YFSETQ. Here is what the overall study found, with its caveats: Most of the expanded thyroid clonotypes with a frequency above 0.001 were also detected in blood, and it was suggested that the thyroid immune response may be reflected by blood repertoires. In validation, the model predicted ophthalmopathy progression with over 60% sensitivity and around 72% specificity; eleven to twelve predicted patients were CT-confirmed with GO in a median of approximately 6.5 months. In cross-validation, the 13-signature model distinguished ophthalmopathy from stable hyperthyroidism with approximately 90% sensitivity and 81% to 82% specificity, while in the test set the corresponding values were approximately 80% and 75%. No statistical method was used to predetermine the sample size, and group allocation was not hidden from the investigators.

The hyperthyroidism patients were 18 to 65 years old and newly diagnosed, with a disease duration of less than 2 months. Anyone with other autoimmune diseases, uncontrolled infections, pregnancy or lactation was excluded from the study. Diagnosis relied on clinical symptoms, serum thyroxine, TRAb, thyroid ultrasound and orbital computed tomography. Total RNA was extracted with Trizol reagent and quality-checked on an Agilent 2100 Bioanalyzer. The sequence is built from TRBV5-1 and TRBJ1-5; a stretch of 7 junction bases matches TRBD1. This receptor was identified in an adult man with Graves' hyperthyroidism. The material sequenced was peripheral blood or thyroid tissue (not recorded which). The DNA sequence follows: TGCGCCAGCAGCCACACAGGGGTGGGTCAGCCCCAGCATTTT. Its translation is CASSHTGVGQPQHF. The CDR3, completed at both ends by the reference TRBV5-1 and TRBJ1-5 genes, gives the full variable domain KAGVTQTPRYLIKTRGQQVTLSCSPISGHRSVSWYQQTPGQGLQFLFEYFSETQRNKGNFPGRFSGRQFSNSRSEMNVSTLELGDSALYLCASSHTGVGQPQHFGDGTRLSIL.